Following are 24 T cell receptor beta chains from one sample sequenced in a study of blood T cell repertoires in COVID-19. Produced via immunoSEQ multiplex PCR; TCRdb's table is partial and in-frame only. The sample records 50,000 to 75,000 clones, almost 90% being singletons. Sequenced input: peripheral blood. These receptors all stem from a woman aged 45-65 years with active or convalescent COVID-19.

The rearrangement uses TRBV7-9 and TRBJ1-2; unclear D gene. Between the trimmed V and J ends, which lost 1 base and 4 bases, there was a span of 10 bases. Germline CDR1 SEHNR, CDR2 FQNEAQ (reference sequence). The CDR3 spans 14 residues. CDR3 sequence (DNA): TGTGCCAGCAGCTTAGATGAGGCTTCCTATGGCTACACCTTC. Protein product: CASSLDEASYGYTF.

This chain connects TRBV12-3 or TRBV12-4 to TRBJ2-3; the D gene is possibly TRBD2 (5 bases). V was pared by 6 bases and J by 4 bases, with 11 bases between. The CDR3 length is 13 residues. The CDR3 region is CASSATRADTQYF. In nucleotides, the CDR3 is TGTGCCAGCAGCGCTACTAGAGCAGATACGCAGTATTTT.

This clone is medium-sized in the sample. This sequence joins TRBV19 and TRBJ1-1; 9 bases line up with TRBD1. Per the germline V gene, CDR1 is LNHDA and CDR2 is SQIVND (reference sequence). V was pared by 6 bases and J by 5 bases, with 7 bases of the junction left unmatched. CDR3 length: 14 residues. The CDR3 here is CASRRPGQGTEAFF. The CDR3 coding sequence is TGTGCCAGTAGACGTCCGGGACAGGGTACTGAAGCTTTCTTT.

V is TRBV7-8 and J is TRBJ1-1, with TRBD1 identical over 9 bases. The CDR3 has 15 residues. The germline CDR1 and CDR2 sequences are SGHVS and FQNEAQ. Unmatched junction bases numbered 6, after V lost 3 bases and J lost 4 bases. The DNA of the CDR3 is TGTGCCAGCAGCTTCCCGACAGGGGGAGGCACTGAAGCTTTCTTT. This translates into CASSFPTGGGTEAFF.

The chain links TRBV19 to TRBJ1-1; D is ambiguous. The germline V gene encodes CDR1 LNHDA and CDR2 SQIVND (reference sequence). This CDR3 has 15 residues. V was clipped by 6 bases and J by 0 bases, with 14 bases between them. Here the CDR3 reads CASRGLLGVNTEAFF. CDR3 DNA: TGTGCCAGTAGAGGATTACTCGGGGTGAACACTGAAGCTTTCTTT.

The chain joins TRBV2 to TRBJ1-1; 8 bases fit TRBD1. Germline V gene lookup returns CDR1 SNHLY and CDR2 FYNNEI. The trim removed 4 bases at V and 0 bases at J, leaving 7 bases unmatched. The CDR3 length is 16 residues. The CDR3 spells CASSGQGAKMNTEAFF. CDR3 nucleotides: TGTGCCAGCAGTGGCCAGGGGGCTAAAATGAACACTGAAGCTTTCTTT.

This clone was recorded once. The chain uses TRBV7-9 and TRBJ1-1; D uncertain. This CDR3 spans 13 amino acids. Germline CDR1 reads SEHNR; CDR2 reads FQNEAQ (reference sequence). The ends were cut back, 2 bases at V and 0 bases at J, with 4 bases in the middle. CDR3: CASSLFMNTEAFF. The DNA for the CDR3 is TGTGCCAGCAGCTTATTTATGAACACTGAAGCTTTCTTT.

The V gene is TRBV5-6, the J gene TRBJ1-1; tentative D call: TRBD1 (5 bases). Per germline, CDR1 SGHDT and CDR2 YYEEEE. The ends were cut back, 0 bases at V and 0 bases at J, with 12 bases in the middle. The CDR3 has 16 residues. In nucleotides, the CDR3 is TGTGCCAGCAGCTTGGCAGGGACTATTTTGAACACTGAAGCTTTCTTT. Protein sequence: CASSLAGTILNTEAFF.

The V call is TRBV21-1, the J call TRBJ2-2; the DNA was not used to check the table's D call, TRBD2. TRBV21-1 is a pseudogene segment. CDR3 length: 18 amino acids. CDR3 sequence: CASSKSGQAGTNTGELFF. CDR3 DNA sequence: TGTGCCAGCAGCAAAAGCGGGCAGGCGGGTACGAACACCGGGGAGCTGTTTTTT.

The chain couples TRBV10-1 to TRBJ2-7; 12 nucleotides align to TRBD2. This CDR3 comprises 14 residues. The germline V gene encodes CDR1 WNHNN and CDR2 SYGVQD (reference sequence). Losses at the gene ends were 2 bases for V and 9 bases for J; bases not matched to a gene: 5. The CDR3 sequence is CASSEASGRARQYF. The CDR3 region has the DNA TGCGCCAGCAGTGAGGCTAGCGGGAGGGCCCGGCAGTACTTC.

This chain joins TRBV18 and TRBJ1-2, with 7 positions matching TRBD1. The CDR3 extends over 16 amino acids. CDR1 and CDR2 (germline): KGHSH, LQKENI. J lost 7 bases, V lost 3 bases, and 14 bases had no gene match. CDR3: CASSPAVDRPQSGYTF. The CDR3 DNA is TGTGCCAGCTCACCCGCCGTGGACAGGCCCCAGTCTGGCTACACCTTC.

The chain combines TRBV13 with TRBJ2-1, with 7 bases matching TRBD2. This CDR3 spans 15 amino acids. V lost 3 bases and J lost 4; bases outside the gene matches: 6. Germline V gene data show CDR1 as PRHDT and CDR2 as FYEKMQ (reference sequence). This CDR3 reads CASSFRTGGYNEQFF. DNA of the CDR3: TGTGCCAGCAGCTTTCGGACGGGAGGTTACAATGAGCAGTTCTTC.

Here the CDR3 DNA reads TGTGCCAGCAAGTCAGCGACCGGCACAGATACGCAGTATTTT. Translating it yields CASKSATGTDTQYF. This chain uses TRBV6-5 with TRBJ2-3; no clear D. The V end lost 7 bases, the J end lost 1 base, and 12 bases lay between the germline ends. The CDR3 spans 14 residues. In germline, CDR1 is MNHEY, CDR2 SVGAGI.

The CDR3 nucleotides read TGTGCCAGCTCACCGACAGTGATGAACACTGAAGCTTTCTTT. Its translation: CASSPTVMNTEAFF. This sequence joins TRBV18 and TRBJ1-1; D possibly corresponds to TRBD1 (5 bases). The germline gives CDR1 KGHSH, CDR2 LQKENI. Trimming removed 3 bases from V and 0 bases from J, with 8 bases in between. The CDR3 sequence is 14 residues long.

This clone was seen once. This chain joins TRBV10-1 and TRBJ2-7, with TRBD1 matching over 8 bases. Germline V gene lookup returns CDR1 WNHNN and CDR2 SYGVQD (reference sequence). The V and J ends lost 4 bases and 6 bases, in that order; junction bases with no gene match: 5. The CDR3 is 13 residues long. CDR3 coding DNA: TGCGCCAGCAGTGCAGGACAGGGCGGCGAGCAGTACTTC. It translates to CASSAGQGGEQYF.

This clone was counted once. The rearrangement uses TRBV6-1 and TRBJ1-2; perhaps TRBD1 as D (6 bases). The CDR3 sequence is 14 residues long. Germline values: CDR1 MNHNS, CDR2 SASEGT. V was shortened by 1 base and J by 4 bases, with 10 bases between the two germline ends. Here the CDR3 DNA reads TGTGCCAGCAGTGAAGTTGGGGGGGCCTATGGCTACACCTTC. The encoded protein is CASSEVGGAYGYTF.

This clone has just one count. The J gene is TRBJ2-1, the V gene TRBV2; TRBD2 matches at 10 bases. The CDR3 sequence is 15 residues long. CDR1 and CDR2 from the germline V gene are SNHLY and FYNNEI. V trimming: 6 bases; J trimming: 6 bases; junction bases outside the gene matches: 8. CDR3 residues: CASRTLAGNPNEQFF. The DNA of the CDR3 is TGTGCCAGCAGAACACTAGCGGGAAACCCCAATGAGCAGTTCTTC.

CDR3 sequence (DNA): TGCAGCGTTGTTGTAGGGGAGGACCAGCCCCAGCATTTT. Translating it yields CSVVVGEDQPQHF. This chain connects TRBV29-1 to TRBJ1-5; D perhaps matches TRBD1 (5 bases). Deletions cut 4 bases from V and 7 bases from J, with 14 bases between. The CDR3 has 13 residues. CDR1 and CDR2 (germline): SQVTM, ANQGSEA.

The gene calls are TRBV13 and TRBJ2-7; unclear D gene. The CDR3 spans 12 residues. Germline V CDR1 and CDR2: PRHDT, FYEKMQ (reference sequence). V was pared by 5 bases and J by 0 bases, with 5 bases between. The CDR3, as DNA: TGTGCCAGCAGCCCGGGCTCCTACGAGCAGTACTTC. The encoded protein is CASSPGSYEQYF.

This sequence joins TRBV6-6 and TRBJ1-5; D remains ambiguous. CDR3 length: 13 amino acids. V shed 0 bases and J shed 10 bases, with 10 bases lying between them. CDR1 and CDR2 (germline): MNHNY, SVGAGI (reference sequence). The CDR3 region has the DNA TGTGCCAGCAGTTACTCGAACGGGAGTCCCCAGCATTTT. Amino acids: CASSYSNGSPQHF.

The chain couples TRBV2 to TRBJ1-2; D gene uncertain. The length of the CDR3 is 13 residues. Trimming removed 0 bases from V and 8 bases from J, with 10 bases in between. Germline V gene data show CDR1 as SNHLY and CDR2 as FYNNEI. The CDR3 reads CASSEAPTLGYTF. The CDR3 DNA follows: TGTGCCAGCAGTGAAGCGCCTACTCTAGGCTACACCTTC.

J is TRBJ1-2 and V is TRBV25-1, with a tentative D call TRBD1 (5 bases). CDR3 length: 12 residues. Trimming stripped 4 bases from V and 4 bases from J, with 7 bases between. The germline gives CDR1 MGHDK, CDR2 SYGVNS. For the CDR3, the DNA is TGTGCCAGCAGTGTAGGGGTCTATGGCTACACCTTC. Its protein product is CASSVGVYGYTF.

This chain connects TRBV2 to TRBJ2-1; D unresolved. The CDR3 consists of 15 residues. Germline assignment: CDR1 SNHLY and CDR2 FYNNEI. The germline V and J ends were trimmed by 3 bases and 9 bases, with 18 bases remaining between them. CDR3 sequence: CASSEAPLRLGEQFF. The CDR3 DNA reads TGTGCCAGCAGTGAGGCCCCGCTCAGGTTAGGTGAGCAGTTCTTC.

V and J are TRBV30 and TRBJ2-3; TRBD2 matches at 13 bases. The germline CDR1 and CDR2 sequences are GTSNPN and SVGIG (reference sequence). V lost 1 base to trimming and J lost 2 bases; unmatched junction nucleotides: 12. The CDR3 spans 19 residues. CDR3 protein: CAWSDDRLGLAGATDTQYF. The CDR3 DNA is TGTGCCTGGAGTGACGACCGATTAGGACTAGCGGGAGCCACAGATACGCAGTATTTT.